This is a list of T cell receptor beta chains from one sample in a study of radiotherapy plus CTLA-4 blockade in lung cancer. Sequencing was performed with immunoSEQ multiplex PCR; in TCRdb, only in-frame clones are kept and a portion is missing. The sample lists about 97,000 clones, roughly 74% seen once, with approximately 2.8% in the top ten. Material: peripheral blood, obtained from a patient treated with radiotherapy plus ipilimumab. The receptors here all came from a human donor with non-small cell lung cancer who had a partial response to radiotherapy plus ipilimumab. Some clones in this sample may be carry-over from other donors' samples. CDR3s include the opening cysteine and the closing phenylalanine or tryptophan. Each record gives: D gene, J gene, clone size, V gene, CDR3 protein, CDR3 DNA. The D gene is left open where the match is weak. Size values are once, few and many counts, or a class for expanded clones, and some rows have none.

TRBD1,TRBJ2-1,few,TRBV7-9,CASSRQGNEQFF,TGTGCCAGCAGCCGACAGGGGAATGAGCAGTTCTTC
.,TRBJ2-2,.,TRBV9,CASSGPSANTGELFF,TGTGCCAGCAGCGGCCCTAGCGCGAACACCGGGGAGCTGTTTTTT
TRBD2,TRBJ2-5,.,TRBV5-6,CASLAGGQETQYF,TGTGCCAGTTTAGCGGGGGGCCAAGAGACCCAGTACTTC
.,TRBJ1-1,.,TRBV5-1,CASSVTTGNTEAFF,TGCGCCAGCAGCGTAACGACAGGGAACACTGAAGCTTTCTTT
TRBD2,TRBJ2-5,.,TRBV7-2,CASSTGGGGKETQYF,TGTGCCAGCAGCACCGGCGGGGGGGGGAAGGAGACCCAGTACTTC
TRBD2,TRBJ2-3,.,TRBV10-2,CASSEPPLAGNTDTQYF,TGCGCCAGCAGTGAGCCCCCTCTAGCGGGGAACACAGATACGCAGTATTTT
.,TRBJ2-3,.,TRBV11-2,CASSLRTDTTDTQYF,TGTGCCAGCAGCCTGCGAACGGACACCACAGATACGCAGTATTTT
.,TRBJ2-3,few,TRBV5-1,CASTRQAPGEDTQYF,TGCGCCAGCACCAGACAGGCCCCTGGGGAAGATACGCAGTATTTT
.,TRBJ2-7,.,TRBV28,CASSPHQDRKYEQYF,TGTGCCAGCAGTCCCCATCAGGACAGAAAATACGAGCAGTACTTC
TRBD1,TRBJ1-3,few,TRBV19,CASSTLQGPSGNTIYF,TGTGCCAGTAGTACTCTACAGGGGCCCTCTGGAAACACCATATATTTT